This TCR beta chain appears in the sequencing data of a study of CD8+CD57+ T cells in acquired aplastic anemia. The use of genomic DNA as template underpinned the TCR beta VDJ and CDR3 profiling. TCRdb analysed the reads with MiXCR anew, one entry per CDR3 protein. The sample gives about 130,000 distinct CDR3 sequences, roughly 40% of which show up once; over 6.5% is in the top ten. Sequenced sample: sorted CD4+, CD8+, or CD8+CD57+ T cells (not recorded which) from PBMCs. The clonotype originates from a human donor in good health, serving as a control.

The CDR3 sequence is CASSSGTPNYGYTF. The CDR3 nucleotides are TGCGCCAGCAGCTCCGGGACACCTAACTATGGCTACACCTTC. The chain combines TRBV5-1 with TRBJ1-2, with a tentative D call TRBD1 (6 bases). The CDR3 consists of 14 residues. Germline CDR1 SGHRS, CDR2 YFSETQ. Between the trimmed V and J ends, which lost 3 bases and 0 bases, there was a span of 9 bases.